This TCR beta chain stems from a study of CD8 T cells in Susac syndrome (dated by TCRdb to the late 2010s). Context from the whole study: Repertoire sequencing was used to test whether CD8+ T cell activation and differentiation in Susac syndrome was antigen driven. Clonality of the CD8+ T cell repertoire was compared between around eleven healthy donors, approximately 14 Susac syndrome patients and some 15 multiple sclerosis patients.

RNA was extracted with the RNeasy kit and roughly 0.45 to 1 ug was reverse transcribed using random hexamers. The immunoSEQ multiplex PCR assay, which covers 54 Vbeta and 13 Jbeta segments, was used to amplify TCR beta CDR3 regions. PCR amplification bias was corrected using a synthetic template baseline for primer optimization and computational correction. The study's processing was this. Reads were annotated to V, D and J genes per IMGT and analyzed with immunoSEQ Analyzer, keeping only productive sequences. Clonality was calculated as one minus the Shannon entropy normalized by log2 of the number of productive unique sequences. For each patient and control, public and private clones were evaluated within the 100 most prevalent clones. A clone was defined as Susac-specific if it was absent from the healthy and MS cohorts, from roughly 980 published viral clones and from other ImmuneACCESS disease sequences. TCRdb reprocessing: public reads trimmed at Q25 with fastp, clones called with MiXCR, in-frame beta chains kept. CDR3 protein duplicates are merged, each entry listing the most common genes and DNA. The V and J calls were determined by TCRdb, not by the authors. The sample table shows about 130,000 distinct CDR3 sequences, and roughly 76% are seen once. The ten most abundant clones make up 0.51% of the sample.

Reading from cysteine to phenylalanine, the CDR3 counts 13 amino acids. Only the CDR3 part of the read is kept: 39 bases, read in frame from the first base. V is clipped by 3 bases and J by 3 bases, and the sequence between their germline boundaries is 9 bases long. Peripheral blood CD8+ and CD4+ T cells from healthy donors, Susac syndrome patients and multiple sclerosis patients were profiled using high-throughput TCR beta sequencing. The multiple sclerosis controls were treatment-naive patients whose relapsing-remitting disease, either stable or active, fulfilled the revised McDonald criteria. Bulk CD8+ and CD4+ T cells were purified by magnetic negative isolation, whereas CD8+ TEMRA cells were enriched by FACS. Blood was collected in EDTA tubes and processed within 24 hours, with PBMCs isolated through density gradient centrifugation. PBMCs intended for TCR sequencing were cryopreserved in liquid nitrogen and thawed later in a water bath at 37 degrees C. Purity of sorted or isolated CD4+, CD8+ and CD8+ TEMRA cells was at least 90%.

Points on this clonotype: Its antigen has not been determined. Base qualities are missing; no much larger clone stands one base away.

Overall study results and their limits: The number of individuals in the TCR sequencing and HLA analysis was acknowledged as relatively small.

The sequence derives from a human donor with multiple sclerosis. The sample was CD8+ T cells from PBMCs. This chain joins TRBV12-3 or TRBV12-4 to TRBJ2-7; the D gene is unclear. The nucleotides read TGTGCCAGCAGTTTCCACGTAAGCTACGAGCAGTACTTC. Translated, it gives CASSFHVSYEQYF.